This TCR beta chain was observed in a study of molecular identifiers for immune sequencing clone quantification. This CDR3 has 16 residues. V dropped 4 bases and J dropped 3; count of bases not matched to a gene: 11. TCRdb re-derived calls from the PCR reads in MiXCR, one entry per CDR3 protein. The sample shows about 640,000 distinct CDR3 sequences, about 20% of them seen only once. This clonotype was seen ten or more times. The rearrangement joins TRBV12-3 or TRBV12-4 to TRBJ1-2; TRBD1 agrees at 7 bases. The origin of this receptor is a human donor in good health. Some libraries in this study had Jurkat cell RNA spiked in. Sequenced material: naive CD8+ T cells from blood, with Jurkat cell RNA spiked in. As to subset: FACS-sorted CD8+CD4-CCR7+CD45RA+ naive T cells. CDR3 bases: TGTGCCAGCAGTTCCACCACTCCAGGGACAGACTATGGCTACACCTTC. Its translation is CASSSTTPGTDYGYTF.